A single sample is the source of the 17 T cell receptor beta chains below, sequenced in a study of STAT5B mutations in CD4+ large granular lymphocyte leukemia. The assay was immunoSEQ multiplex PCR, and TCRdb's table has in-frame clones only and misses some. This sample yields thousands of clones, of which roughly 80% are seen a single time; 50% to 75% belongs to the top ten. The source material was PBMCs. These TCRs come from an elderly man with CD4+ T-cell large granular lymphocyte leukemia.

The rearrangement uses TRBV5-4 and TRBJ1-6; 8 bases are a match to TRBD1. Trimming removed 0 bases from V and 9 bases from J; junction bases left unmatched: 8. Per the germline V gene, CDR1 is SGHNT and CDR2 is YYREEE (reference sequence). This CDR3 has 16 residues. The CDR3 bases are TGTGCCAGCAGCTTGGTAGGCAGGGGGCAGGGTTCACCCCTCCACTTT. It is translated as CASSLVGRGQGSPLHF.

The chain links TRBV15 to TRBJ1-2; D gene ambiguous. The CDR3 sequence is 15 residues long. The germline V and J ends were trimmed by 6 bases and 4 bases, with 18 bases remaining between them. CDR1 is LNHNV and CDR2 is YYDKDF in the germline V gene (reference sequence). The CDR3 bases are TGTGCCACCAGTACCCTGCGGGGAAGCGCCTATGGCTACACCTTC. It yields the protein CATSTLRGSAYGYTF.

The count of this clone is one. The chain recombines TRBV5-4 with TRBJ1-2; D call uncertain. V was clipped by 5 bases and J by 1 base, with 18 bases between them. The CDR3 sequence is 16 residues long. Germline CDR1 reads SGHNT; CDR2 reads YYREEE (reference sequence). The CDR3 protein is CASRRGSDWDNYGYTF. For the CDR3, the DNA is TGTGCCAGCAGGCGGGGATCCGACTGGGATAACTATGGCTACACCTTC.

The sample holds a few counts of this clone. V gene TRBV28 combines with J gene TRBJ1-2; no firm D call. Germline CDR1 reads MDHEN; CDR2 reads SYDVKM. The CDR3 length is 12 residues. The V gene lost 7 bases and the J gene lost 7 bases, with 13 bases spanning the gap. In nucleotides, the CDR3 is TGTGCCAGCAATTTTAACAAGGGTGGCTACACCTTC. Protein sequence: CASNFNKGGYTF.

This rearrangement joins TRBV29-1 to TRBJ2-1; the match to TRBD2 covers 10 bases. The CDR3 totals 12 residues. Germline V gene lookup returns CDR1 SQVTM and CDR2 ANQGSEA. The junction had 4 bases not matched to a gene; V was cut back by 7 bases and J by 7 bases. This chain's CDR3 is CSGSGRENEQFF. The CDR3 nucleotides are TGCAGCGGCAGCGGGAGGGAGAATGAGCAGTTCTTC.

The chain joins TRBV7-3 to TRBJ2-1; 13 bases agree with TRBD2. The CDR3 is 21 residues long. Germline-derived CDR1 and CDR2 are SGHTA and FQGTGA. V dropped 4 bases and J dropped 0; count of bases not matched to a gene: 15. This chain's CDR3 is CASSSQRLAGGKLNSYNEQFF. The CDR3 DNA reads as TGTGCCAGCAGCTCCCAACGACTAGCGGGGGGCAAATTAAACTCCTACAATGAGCAGTTCTTC. The full variable domain, rest sourced from reference TRBV7-3 and TRBJ2-1, is GAGVSQTPSNKVTEKGKYVELRCDPISGHTALYWYRQSLGQGPEFLIYFQGTGAADDSGLPNDRFFAVRPEGSVSTLKIQRTERGDSAVYLCASSSQRLAGGKLNSYNEQFFGPGTRLTVL.

The chain has TRBV7-8 and TRBJ2-2, with D possibly matching TRBD2 (5 bases). V was cut by 7 bases and J by 0 bases, with 27 bases left in between. The CDR3 consists of 20 residues. Per the germline V gene, CDR1 is SGHVS and CDR2 is FQNEAQ. CDR3 nucleotide sequence: TGTGCCAGCAAGATACTACGACGGGGAATTGCCTTGGCGAACACCGGGGAGCTGTTTTTT. This translates into CASKILRRGIALANTGELFF.

The chain links TRBV2 to TRBJ1-1; D gene ambiguous. CDR1 and CDR2 from the germline V gene are SNHLY and FYNNEI. The CDR3 totals 12 residues. V was shortened by 7 bases and J by 4 bases, with 10 bases between the two germline ends. CDR3 nucleotides: TGTGCCAGCATAGCGGGATCCACTGAAGCTTTCTTT. This encodes CASIAGSTEAFF.

The chain uses TRBV27 and TRBJ2-7, with TRBD2 matching 9 bases. There are 15 residues in the CDR3. In germline, CDR1 is MNHEY, CDR2 SMNVEV (reference sequence). Germline trimming cut 2 bases from V and 2 bases from J; bases unmatched to any gene: 4. In nucleotides, the CDR3 is TGTGCCAGCAGTTTAAGGATAGCGGGAGCCTACGAGCAGTACTTC. Encoded protein: CASSLRIAGAYEQYF.

V is TRBV5-1 and J is TRBJ1-2; D gene unclear. Trimming left V 0 bases short and J 8 bases short, with 11 bases between. The CDR3 totals 13 residues. The germline V gene has CDR1 SGHRS and CDR2 YFSETQ. In nucleotides, the CDR3 is TGCGCCAGCAGCTTGGGCAGTGTGAGGGGCTACACCTTC. As protein: CASSLGSVRGYTF.

This clone has just one count. The rearrangement links TRBV7-3 to TRBJ2-3, with TRBD2 matching over 7 bases. CDR3 size: 15 residues. The V and J ends lost 5 bases and 1 base, in that order; junction bases with no gene match: 6. Germline V lookup: CDR1 SGHTA, CDR2 FQGTGA. Here the CDR3 reads CASSRVAGGTDTQYF. In DNA, the CDR3 is TGTGCCAGCAGCCGAGTGGCGGGGGGCACAGATACGCAGTATTTT.

CDR3 DNA: TGTGCCTGGAGTGAACCGATCCCCTATGGCTACACCTTC. Amino acids: CAWSEPIPYGYTF. V gene TRBV30 combines with J gene TRBJ1-2, with unresolved D. The CDR3 sequence is 13 residues long. Germline V lookup: CDR1 GTSNPN, CDR2 SVGIG (reference sequence). V was trimmed by 1 base and J by 4 bases, leaving 10 bases between them. Using reference TRBV30 and TRBJ1-2 for the parts outside the CDR3, the full variable domain is SQTIHQWPATLVQPVGSPLSLECTVEGTSNPNLYWYRQAAGRGLQLLFYSVGIGQISSEVPQNLSASRPQDRQFILSSKKLLLSDSGFYLCAWSEPIPYGYTFGSGTRLTVV.

V gene TRBV11-2 combines with J gene TRBJ2-2; no clear D gene. CDR3 length: 13 residues. Trimming shortened V by 7 bases and J by 3 bases, and 9 bases separated the two germline ends. Germline CDR1 reads SGHAT; CDR2 reads FQNNGV. DNA of the CDR3: TGTGCCAGCACCCTACTCCACACCGGGGAGCTGTTTTTT. Translated: CASTLLHTGELFF.

The chain couples TRBV9 to TRBJ2-5; the D is unclear. Trimming stripped 3 bases from V and 7 bases from J, with 16 bases between. This CDR3 is 14 amino acids long. Germline assignment: CDR1 SGDLS and CDR2 YYNGEE. The CDR3 spells CASSAPDPGMTQYF. CDR3 in DNA: TGTGCCAGCAGCGCCCCTGACCCCGGAATGACCCAGTACTTC.

The V call is TRBV11-3, the J call TRBJ2-7, with 10 bases aligning to TRBD1. Unmatched junction bases numbered 7, after V lost 4 bases and J lost 1 base. Germline CDR1 and CDR2: SGHNT and YENEEA. This CDR3 comprises 16 residues. The CDR3: CASSSGTGAGSYEQYF. The CDR3 nucleotides read TGTGCCAGCAGCTCCGGGACAGGGGCAGGATCCTACGAGCAGTACTTC.

V usage is TRBV5-6 and J usage is TRBJ1-4; 10 nucleotides line up with TRBD1. The CDR3 has 17 amino acids. Germline V gives CDR1 SGHDT, CDR2 YYEEEE. V gave up 4 bases and J gave up 7 bases; unmatched junction bases: 13. DNA for the CDR3: TGTGCCAGCAGCGCCGGGACAGGGGAGAGTCGATCTGAAAAACTGTTTTTT. Amino acids: CASSAGTGESRSEKLFF.

The CDR3: CASSIVQGDSPLHF. DNA for the CDR3: TGTGCCAGTAGTATAGTACAGGGGGACTCACCCCTCCACTTT. The rearrangement uses TRBV19 and TRBJ1-6; TRBD1 aligns across 8 bases. Trimming cost V 1 base and J 10 bases; bases outside gene matches: 3. This CDR3 has 14 amino acids. Germline V gives CDR1 LNHDA, CDR2 SQIVND (reference sequence).